The present T cell receptor (beta chain) was sequenced within a study of control samples from healthy donors and cancer patients. The V gene lost 2 bases and the J gene lost 4 bases, with 8 bases spanning the gap. CDR3 length: 14 amino acids. Germline CDR1 is MDHEN and CDR2 is SYDVKM. The repertoire was sequenced with immunoSEQ multiplex PCR; TCRdb's copy has only in-frame clones and lacks some. The sample carries some 130,000 clones, around nine tenths recorded once. Sequencing input: blood. The chain joins TRBV28 to TRBJ2-2; D possibly corresponds to TRBD2 (6 bases). The TCR sequence derives from a young man in good health. CDR3 in DNA: TGTGCCAGCAGTTTAGGAGGGAGCACCGGGGAGCTGTTTTTT. This encodes CASSLGGSTGELFF.